This T cell receptor beta chain emerged from a study of blood T cells in healthy people across ages (dated by TCRdb to the mid-2010s). About the full investigation: Template switching captured roughly one uniquely barcoded TCR beta cDNA molecule per two T cells in model experiments. Using deep sequencing normalized with unique cDNA molecular identifiers, the study measured how TCR beta repertoire diversity changes with age. Donors of different ages were randomly distributed across sequencing lanes to avoid experimental bias. The donors were split into four age groups: young (average roughly 15 years), middle-aged (39), aged (approximately 59) and long-lived (roughly 86). The study analyzed two additional independent replicas of 1 million unique cDNA reads from the same blood draw for two donors, one aged 18 to 30 and one aged 80 or older. What the research found in general, with its limitations: Compared with the aged group, the long-lived group had more naive CD4+ T cells, fewer expanded clones and increased TCR diversity, suggesting age selection. Estimates of total diversity based on one million sequenced T cells were regarded as lower bounds and as underestimates. Observed TCR beta diversity per million T cells fell roughly linearly with age, and a significant reduction was already apparent by age roughly 40. Observed TCR beta diversity correlated strongly with the percentage of naive T cells measured by flow cytometry. Conclusive comparison of naive and antigen-experienced compartments was prevented by the profiling of bulk unsorted PBMCs. Because donor CMV infection status was unknown, age-related changes in expanded clonotypes were potentially confounded.

Library creation used 5' RACE. The instrument given in TCRdb is Illumina HiSeq 2500. A second PCR of about 7 to 12 cycles was run with a J-beta primer mix and a sample-barcoded 5' primer. A template-switch 5' adaptor carrying 12 random nucleotides introduced a unique molecular identifier onto each TCR beta cDNA molecule. Each sample yielded at least 2.5 million CDR3-containing paired-end reads. First-strand cDNA was synthesized from all RNA with the Mint cDNA synthesis kit, primed by a TRBC-specific oligonucleotide. Following uracil-DNA glycosylase treatment, a first 18-cycle PCR with universal primers M1SS and BC2_uni_R was performed on all cDNA. Concerning the study's data processing: Each sample was normalized by randomly selecting 1 million high-quality reads, each carrying a distinct molecular identifier. Instead of being binned into consensus sequences, reads with shared molecular identifiers were discarded. MiTCR, set to a Q25 quality threshold and the strictest error-elimination algorithm, was used for CDR3 identification, clonotype clustering and error correction. Lower-bound total TCR beta diversity was estimated with a nonparametric unseen species model using Euler transformation. TCRdb took the public reads, trimmed them with fastp at Q25, ran MiXCR for clone calling and kept in-frame beta chains. All rows with the same CDR3 protein become a single entry with the most common DNA and genes. These V and J calls are TCRdb output, not the study's own analysis. A total of hundreds of thousands of distinct CDR3 sequences appear in this sample, around two fifths of them only once. The leading ten clones occupy roughly 30% of the sample.

The donors were 40 or so Caucasian individuals from Russia, aged roughly 6 to 100 years, who were systemically healthy. Each donor gave approximately 9.4 milliliters of peripheral blood, drawn into EDTA-treated Vacutainer tubes. Ficoll-Paque density-gradient centrifugation was used to isolate PBMCs, with at least 6.5 million per sample. Trizol reagent was used to extract total RNA from PBMCs, with at least 6 micrograms per sample. For every donor, flow cytometry on a PBMC aliquot measured the percentage of naive CD45RAhigh/CD27high T cells. From the cysteine up to the phenylalanine, the CDR3 has a length of 14 residues. Only the CDR3 part of the read is kept: 42 bases, read in frame from the first base. CDR1 and CDR2, per the germline V gene, are SGHAT and FQNNGV. At the junction V is shortened by 5 bases and J by 5 bases, with 14 bases in between. To note about this clonotype: Its binding antigen is unknown. The record has no base qualities; no much larger clone is one base away.

The source material was blood. The chain links TRBV11-2 with TRBJ2-3, and TRBD2 may be the D gene, going by 6 matching bases. This clonotype was sampled from a man older than 75 in good health. In nucleotide form, the sequence is TGTGCCAGCAGCAGAGGATTGGGGGGAGATACGCAGTATTTT. Translated, this gives CASSRGLGGDTQYF.